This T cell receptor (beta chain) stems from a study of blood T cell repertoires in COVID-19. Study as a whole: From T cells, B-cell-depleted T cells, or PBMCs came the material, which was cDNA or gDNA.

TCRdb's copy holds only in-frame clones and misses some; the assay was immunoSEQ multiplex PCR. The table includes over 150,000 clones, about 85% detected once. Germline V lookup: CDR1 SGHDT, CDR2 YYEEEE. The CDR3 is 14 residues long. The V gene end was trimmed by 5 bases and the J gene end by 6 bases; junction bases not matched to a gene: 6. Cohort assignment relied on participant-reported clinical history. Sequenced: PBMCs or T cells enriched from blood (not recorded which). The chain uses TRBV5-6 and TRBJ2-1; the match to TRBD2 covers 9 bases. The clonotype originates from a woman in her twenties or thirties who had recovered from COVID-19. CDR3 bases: TGTGCCAGCAGGCGGGAGGGCCCTCGCAATGAGCAGTTCTTC. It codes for CASRREGPRNEQFF.